The 2 T cell receptor beta chains below come from one sample, sequenced in a study of T cell repertoires in cytomegalovirus infection. What these receptors recognize is not known. MiXCR, run by TCRdb on the reads, gives a single entry per CDR3 protein. Altogether around 200,000 distinct CDR3 sequences are present, less than 50% being singletons, with the ten largest covering more than 50%. This material consisted of CD8+ T cells from cultured PBMCs, taken from culture after CMV antigen stimulation. The receptor source for this set is a human donor in good health (CMV status not recorded). Some clones in this sample may be carry-over from other donors' samples.

This chain uses TRBV11-2 with TRBJ1-1; D gene ambiguous. This CDR3 has 15 residues. Trimming pared 1 base from V and 1 base from J, leaving 10 bases between. The germline V gene has CDR1 SGHAT and CDR2 FQNNGV. The CDR3 protein is CASSLVVPGNTEAFF. CDR3 in DNA: TGTGCCAGCAGCTTAGTTGTCCCGGGGAACACTGAAGCTTTCTTT.

The chain joins TRBV19 to TRBJ2-4, with TRBD1 matching 7 bases. With V trimmed by 7 bases and J by 1 base, 7 bases remained unmatched. The germline gives CDR1 LNHDA, CDR2 SQIVND (reference sequence). This CDR3 spans 15 amino acids. The CDR3, as DNA: TGTGCCAGTAAGAACAGGGGAAGGGCCAAAAACATTCAGTACTTC. Protein product: CASKNRGRAKNIQYF.